This T cell receptor (beta chain) derives from a study of early T cells in non-severe SARS-CoV-2 infection. Study context: The chains were unpaired, and the sequenced material was bulk RNA from unsorted whole blood.

Trimming removed 4 bases from V and 5 bases from J, with 13 bases in between. Germline loops: CDR1 SGHNT, CDR2 YYREEE (reference sequence). The CDR3 is 13 amino acids. This clonotype was detected a few times. Its antigen is undetermined. Molecules of cDNA were individually given unique molecular identifiers that were attached to them. MiXCR, run by TCRdb on the 5' RACE reads, gives a single entry per CDR3 protein. The sample yields 50,000 to 85,000 distinct CDR3 sequences, approximately 9.2% seen once. Study conclusions and caveats: The VDJdb matching leaned toward anti-spike CD8 responses and overlooked private and CD4 specificities.

Sequencing used whole blood. This TCR was recovered from an adult who was a healthcare worker with PCR-confirmed SARS-CoV-2 infection or an uninfected control (not recorded which). The V gene is TRBV5-4, the J gene TRBJ2-7; a possible D gene is TRBD2 (6 bases). The CDR3 is CASSPGTSNEQYF. CDR3 sequence (DNA): TGTGCCAGCAGCCCCGGGACTTCAAACGAGCAGTACTTC.